This is a list of T cell receptor beta chains from one sample in a study of tumor-infiltrating lymphocytes in primary liver carcinoma. TCRdb re-called the multiplex PCR reads through MiXCR, storing one row per CDR3 protein. The sample has about 350,000 distinct CDR3 sequences; around three fifths are singletons. The sequencing input was peripheral blood. These receptors were obtained from a man aged 35 to 55 with primary liver carcinoma and hepatitis B virus infection. The CDR3 runs from the conserved cysteine through the conserved F or W. The D gene is left open where the match is weak. Size values are once, few and many counts, or a class for expanded clones, and some rows have none.

clone_size: few
v_call: TRBV28
d_call: -
j_call: TRBJ2-1
cdr3_aa: CATRLASPPEQFF
cdr3_nt: TGTGCCACGAGGCTAGCGTCCCCTCCTGAGCAGTTCTTC

clone_size: -
v_call: TRBV12-3/TRBV12-4
d_call: TRBD1
j_call: TRBJ2-1
cdr3_aa: CASWDRCYNEQFF
cdr3_nt: TGTGCCAGCTGGGACAGGTGCTACAATGAGCAGTTCTTC

clone_size: few
v_call: TRBV6-5
d_call: -
j_call: TRBJ1-1
cdr3_aa: CASSYSGTPGTEAFF
cdr3_nt: TGTGCCAGCAGTTACAGTGGCACCCCGGGCACTGAAGCTTTCTTT

clone_size: -
v_call: TRBV10-3
d_call: TRBD2
j_call: TRBJ2-1
cdr3_aa: CAISESGTSGSNEQFF
cdr3_nt: TGTGCCATCAGTGAGTCAGGGACTAGCGGGAGTAACGAGCAGTTCTTC

clone_size: few
v_call: TRBV7-9
d_call: TRBD1
j_call: TRBJ1-5
cdr3_aa: CASSRGTGGQPQHF
cdr3_nt: TGTGCCAGCAGCCGCGGGACAGGAGGTCAGCCCCAGCATTTT

clone_size: -
v_call: TRBV29-1
d_call: -
j_call: TRBJ2-7
cdr3_aa: CRVEVGTSGGEQYF
cdr3_nt: TGCAGGGTTGAAGTCGGCACGTCTGGAGGGGAGCAGTACTTC

clone_size: -
v_call: TRBV11-2
d_call: -
j_call: TRBJ1-1
cdr3_aa: CASSSTGKRTEAFF
cdr3_nt: TGTGCCAGCAGCTCGACCGGGAAGCGGACTGAAGCTTTCTTT

clone_size: -
v_call: TRBV6-2/TRBV6-3
d_call: TRBD1
j_call: TRBJ2-3
cdr3_aa: CASNPVQGAIDTQYF
cdr3_nt: TGTGCCAGCAACCCAGTCCAGGGGGCCATAGATACGCAGTATTTT

clone_size: many
v_call: TRBV5-4
d_call: -
j_call: TRBJ2-3
cdr3_aa: CASSPGTTLDTQYF
cdr3_nt: TGTGCCAGCAGCCCCGGGACCACACTTGATACGCAGTATTTT

clone_size: -
v_call: TRBV11-2
d_call: -
j_call: TRBJ2-3
cdr3_aa: CASSFLGGPDTQYF
cdr3_nt: TGTGCCAGTAGCTTTCTGGGGGGCCCAGATACGCAGTATTTT

clone_size: -
v_call: TRBV4-1
d_call: -
j_call: TRBJ1-2
cdr3_aa: CASRSTVGRLDYGHTF
cdr3_nt: TGCGCCAGCAGGTCGACAGTGGGAAGACTGGACTATGGCCACACCTTC

clone_size: few
v_call: TRBV11-2
d_call: -
j_call: TRBJ1-1
cdr3_aa: CAGSPGLPPQAFF
cdr3_nt: TGTGCCGGCAGCCCCGGATTGCCACCTCAAGCTTTCTTT

clone_size: -
v_call: TRBV4-3
d_call: -
j_call: TRBJ1-5
cdr3_aa: CASSQDWDMCNQPQHF
cdr3_nt: TGCGCCAGCAGCCAAGATTGGGACATGTGCAATCAGCCCCAGCATTTT

clone_size: -
v_call: TRBV12-3/TRBV12-4
d_call: -
j_call: TRBJ2-7
cdr3_aa: CACSPQDKTYEQYF
cdr3_nt: TGTGCCTGCAGTCCACAGGACAAGACCTACGAGCAGTACTTC

clone_size: few
v_call: TRBV28
d_call: TRBD1
j_call: TRBJ2-7
cdr3_aa: CASSLSPGGDEQYF
cdr3_nt: TGTGCCAGCAGTTTATCGCCAGGGGGCGACGAGCAGTACTTC

clone_size: few
v_call: TRBV28
d_call: TRBD1
j_call: TRBJ2-1
cdr3_aa: CASSLPGQGSYNEQFF
cdr3_nt: TGTGCCAGCAGTTTACCTGGACAGGGTTCCTACAATGAGCAGTTCTTC

clone_size: -
v_call: TRBV29-1
d_call: -
j_call: TRBJ2-7
cdr3_aa: CSVERAYEQHF
cdr3_nt: TGTAGCGTTGAGAGGGCCTACGAGCAGCACTTC

clone_size: -
v_call: TRBV1
d_call: -
j_call: TRBJ2-1
cdr3_aa: CTSPGRLDEQFF
cdr3_nt: TGCACCAGCCCCGGCCGGTTGGATGAGCAGTTCTTC

clone_size: -
v_call: TRBV10-3
d_call: -
j_call: TRBJ2-2
cdr3_aa: CAITRTGELFF
cdr3_nt: TGTGCCATCACGAGGACCGGGGAGCTGTTTTTT

clone_size: many
v_call: TRBV10-2
d_call: TRBD1
j_call: TRBJ2-7
cdr3_aa: CASSEGQVHYEQYF
cdr3_nt: TGCGCCAGCAGCGAGGGACAGGTCCACTACGAGCAGTACTTC

clone_size: -
v_call: TRBV7-9
d_call: -
j_call: TRBJ2-1
cdr3_aa: CASSLDSHNEQFF
cdr3_nt: TGTGCCAGCAGTCTTGACTCCCACAATGAGCAGTTCTTC

clone_size: -
v_call: TRBV5-4
d_call: TRBD1
j_call: TRBJ1-2
cdr3_aa: CASSLSGTGIQYGYTF
cdr3_nt: TGTGCCAGCAGCTTGTCCGGGACAGGGATACAGTATGGCTACACCTTC

clone_size: -
v_call: TRBV28
d_call: -
j_call: TRBJ1-4
cdr3_aa: CASIRGDTNEKLFF
cdr3_nt: TGTGCCAGCATTCGGGGAGACACTAATGAAAAACTGTTTTTT

clone_size: -
v_call: TRBV6-2/TRBV6-3
d_call: -
j_call: TRBJ2-2
cdr3_aa: CDNMRAGELFF
cdr3_nt: TGTGACAACATGAGGGCCGGGGAGCTGTTTTTT

clone_size: many
v_call: TRBV29-1
d_call: -
j_call: TRBJ2-5
cdr3_aa: CSVEDWGTGAETQYF
cdr3_nt: TGCAGCGTTGAAGATTGGGGGACGGGAGCGGAGACCCAGTACTTC

clone_size: many
v_call: TRBV10-3
d_call: TRBD1
j_call: TRBJ2-3
cdr3_aa: CAISDQGADTQYF
cdr3_nt: TGTGCCATCAGTGATCAGGGGGCAGATACGCAGTATTTT

clone_size: few
v_call: TRBV5-1
d_call: -
j_call: TRBJ1-1
cdr3_aa: CASSLGRGILNTEAFF
cdr3_nt: TGCGCCAGCAGCTTGGGCAGGGGAATTCTGAACACTGAAGCTTTCTTT

clone_size: few
v_call: TRBV4-1
d_call: TRBD1
j_call: TRBJ2-1
cdr3_aa: CASSPQGVSYNEQFF
cdr3_nt: TGCGCCAGCAGCCCTCAGGGGGTTTCCTACAATGAGCAGTTCTTC

clone_size: -
v_call: TRBV6-2/TRBV6-3
d_call: -
j_call: TRBJ2-1
cdr3_aa: CASGPDAVGNEQFF
cdr3_nt: TGTGCCAGCGGTCCCGACGCAGTGGGCAATGAGCAGTTCTTC

clone_size: few
v_call: TRBV6-1
d_call: TRBD2
j_call: TRBJ2-2
cdr3_aa: CASSEGQRGTSGRHTGELFF
cdr3_nt: TGTGCCAGCAGTGAAGGACAGAGGGGGACTAGCGGGAGGCACACCGGGGAGCTGTTTTTT

clone_size: -
v_call: TRBV5-1
d_call: -
j_call: TRBJ2-1
cdr3_aa: CASSLKGKNEQLF
cdr3_nt: TGCGCCAGCAGCTTGAAGGGAAAGAATGAGCAGTTATTC

clone_size: many
v_call: TRBV10-3
d_call: -
j_call: TRBJ2-1
cdr3_aa: CAISETSPSYNEQFF
cdr3_nt: TGTGCCATCAGTGAGACTAGCCCCTCTTACAATGAGCAGTTCTTC

clone_size: -
v_call: TRBV6-5
d_call: -
j_call: TRBJ2-3
cdr3_aa: CASSYSYGDTDTQYF
cdr3_nt: TGTGCCAGCAGTTACAGTTATGGGGACACAGATACGCAGTATTTT

clone_size: -
v_call: TRBV7-8
d_call: -
j_call: TRBJ2-7
cdr3_aa: CASSLEVFLDEQYF
cdr3_nt: TGTGCCAGCAGCTTAGAGGTATTTCTAGACGAGCAGTACTTC

clone_size: -
v_call: TRBV2
d_call: -
j_call: TRBJ1-4
cdr3_aa: CASSDDGIGSEKLFF
cdr3_nt: TGTGCCAGCAGCGATGACGGGATAGGTAGCGAAAAACTGTTTTTT

clone_size: -
v_call: TRBV11-2
d_call: -
j_call: TRBJ2-7
cdr3_aa: CASSLGPIPYEQYF
cdr3_nt: TGTGCCAGTAGCTTAGGTCCTATACCCTACGAGCAGTACTTC

clone_size: many
v_call: TRBV4-2
d_call: -
j_call: TRBJ2-2
cdr3_aa: CASSQDPGPHDGELFF
cdr3_nt: TGTGCCAGCAGCCAAGATCCCGGACCCCACGACGGGGAGCTGTTTTTT

clone_size: -
v_call: TRBV11-2
d_call: -
j_call: TRBJ2-7
cdr3_aa: CASKPGLLYEHYF
cdr3_nt: TGTGCCAGCAAGCCTGGACTACTCTACGAGCATTACTTC

clone_size: once
v_call: TRBV11-2
d_call: -
j_call: TRBJ2-1
cdr3_aa: CASNLRELNEQFF
cdr3_nt: TGTGCCAGCAACTTACGTGAGCTCAATGAGCAGTTCTTC

clone_size: once
v_call: TRBV4-1
d_call: -
j_call: TRBJ2-7
cdr3_aa: CASSTSPHSSYDQYF
cdr3_nt: TGCGCCAGCAGCACGTCACCCCACTCGTCCTACGACCAGTACTTC

clone_size: many
v_call: TRBV6-1
d_call: TRBD1
j_call: TRBJ1-5
cdr3_aa: CATQDRGRGGNQPQHF
cdr3_nt: TGTGCCACCCAAGACAGGGGGCGCGGGGGCAATCAGCCCCAGCATTTT

clone_size: few
v_call: TRBV5-1
d_call: -
j_call: TRBJ2-7
cdr3_aa: CASRSGGAAYEQYF
cdr3_nt: TGCGCCAGCAGAAGCGGAGGGGCAGCCTACGAGCAGTACTTC

clone_size: -
v_call: TRBV24-1
d_call: -
j_call: TRBJ2-7
cdr3_aa: CATGRGKSSYEQYF
cdr3_nt: TGTGCCACCGGTAGGGGGAAGAGCTCCTACGAGCAGTACTTC

clone_size: -
v_call: TRBV4-3
d_call: TRBD2
j_call: TRBJ2-1
cdr3_aa: CASSQDRRGGWNELFF
cdr3_nt: TGCGCCAGCAGCCAAGATAGACGGGGAGGGTGGAATGAGCTGTTCTTC

clone_size: -
v_call: TRBV14
d_call: -
j_call: TRBJ1-3
cdr3_aa: CASSQDRATTGNTIYF
cdr3_nt: TGTGCCAGCAGCCAAGATCGGGCGACAACTGGAAACACCATATATTTT

clone_size: few
v_call: TRBV5-1
d_call: TRBD2
j_call: TRBJ2-3
cdr3_aa: CASSLEGGRAQYF
cdr3_nt: TGCGCCAGCAGCTTGGAAGGTGGGAGGGCGCAGTATTTT

clone_size: many
v_call: TRBV6-2/TRBV6-3
d_call: TRBD2
j_call: TRBJ2-1
cdr3_aa: CASRQTGLAYNEQFF
cdr3_nt: TGTGCCAGCAGACAAACGGGACTAGCCTACAATGAGCAGTTCTTC

clone_size: -
v_call: TRBV11-2
d_call: -
j_call: TRBJ1-4
cdr3_aa: CTSSSFRNGAREKLFF
cdr3_nt: TGTACCAGCAGCTCTTTTCGTAATGGGGCGAGGGAAAAACTGTTTTTT

clone_size: -
v_call: TRBV11-2
d_call: -
j_call: TRBJ2-3
cdr3_aa: CASSLARSLADPDTQYF
cdr3_nt: TGTGCCAGCAGCTTAGCTCGCTCCCTAGCAGACCCGGATACGCAGTATTTC

clone_size: -
v_call: TRBV11-2
d_call: TRBD2
j_call: TRBJ2-1
cdr3_aa: CASGFGTSDYNEQFF
cdr3_nt: TGTGCCAGCGGCTTCGGAACTAGCGACTACAATGAGCAGTTCTTC

clone_size: many
v_call: TRBV7-8
d_call: -
j_call: TRBJ2-2
cdr3_aa: CAQGKTGELFF
cdr3_nt: TGTGCCCAGGGGAAAACCGGGGAGCTGTTTTTT

clone_size: -
v_call: TRBV11-2
d_call: TRBD1
j_call: TRBJ1-1
cdr3_aa: CASSLPRQGFVGYHTEAFF
cdr3_nt: TGTGCCAGCAGCCTACCCCGACAGGGATTCGTTGGTTATCACACTGAAGCTTTCTTT

clone_size: few
v_call: TRBV28
d_call: -
j_call: TRBJ2-1
cdr3_aa: CASRTASGEQFF
cdr3_nt: TGTGCCAGCAGAACGGCTTCGGGAGAGCAGTTCTTC

clone_size: -
v_call: TRBV6-2/TRBV6-3
d_call: -
j_call: TRBJ2-2
cdr3_aa: CASRRHGGAAGELFF
cdr3_nt: TGTGCCAGCAGAAGGCACGGCGGGGCCGCCGGGGAGCTGTTTTTT

clone_size: -
v_call: TRBV11-2
d_call: -
j_call: TRBJ2-3
cdr3_aa: CASSLDLRTRTDTQCF
cdr3_nt: TGTGCCAGCAGCTTAGATCTTCGGACTCGCACAGATACGCAGTGTTTT

clone_size: -
v_call: TRBV11-2
d_call: TRBD2
j_call: TRBJ2-7
cdr3_aa: CDSNLVLSGRSYEQYF
cdr3_nt: TGTGACAGCAACTTAGTTTTGAGCGGGAGATCCTACGAGCAGTACTTC

clone_size: -
v_call: TRBV5-6
d_call: -
j_call: TRBJ2-1
cdr3_aa: CASSGAKSYNEQFF
cdr3_nt: TGTGCCAGCAGCGGAGCGAAATCCTACAATGAGCAGTTCTTC

clone_size: -
v_call: TRBV11-2
d_call: -
j_call: TRBJ2-1
cdr3_aa: CASSLWASLGEQLF
cdr3_nt: TGTGCCAGCAGCTTATGGGCCTCCCTCGGTGAGCAGCTCTTC

clone_size: -
v_call: TRBV11-1
d_call: TRBD1
j_call: TRBJ1-1
cdr3_aa: CASSLQGTGTQWNLTEAFF
cdr3_nt: TGTGCCAGCAGCTTACAAGGGACAGGGACCCAATGGAACTTGACTGAAGCTTTCTTT